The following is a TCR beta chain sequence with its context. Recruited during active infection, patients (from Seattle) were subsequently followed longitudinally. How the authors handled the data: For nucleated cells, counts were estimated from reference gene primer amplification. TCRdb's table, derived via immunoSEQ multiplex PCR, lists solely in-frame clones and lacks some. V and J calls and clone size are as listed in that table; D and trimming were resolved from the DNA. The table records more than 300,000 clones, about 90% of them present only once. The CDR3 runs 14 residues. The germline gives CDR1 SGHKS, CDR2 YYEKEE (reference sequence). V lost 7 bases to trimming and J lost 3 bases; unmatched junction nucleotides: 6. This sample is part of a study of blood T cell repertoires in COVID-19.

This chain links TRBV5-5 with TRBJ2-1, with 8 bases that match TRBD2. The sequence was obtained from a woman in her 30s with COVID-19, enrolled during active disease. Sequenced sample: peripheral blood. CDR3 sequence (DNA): TGTGCCAGCTCGAGCGGGAGTTACTACAATGAGCAGTTCTTC. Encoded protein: CASSSGSYYNEQFF.